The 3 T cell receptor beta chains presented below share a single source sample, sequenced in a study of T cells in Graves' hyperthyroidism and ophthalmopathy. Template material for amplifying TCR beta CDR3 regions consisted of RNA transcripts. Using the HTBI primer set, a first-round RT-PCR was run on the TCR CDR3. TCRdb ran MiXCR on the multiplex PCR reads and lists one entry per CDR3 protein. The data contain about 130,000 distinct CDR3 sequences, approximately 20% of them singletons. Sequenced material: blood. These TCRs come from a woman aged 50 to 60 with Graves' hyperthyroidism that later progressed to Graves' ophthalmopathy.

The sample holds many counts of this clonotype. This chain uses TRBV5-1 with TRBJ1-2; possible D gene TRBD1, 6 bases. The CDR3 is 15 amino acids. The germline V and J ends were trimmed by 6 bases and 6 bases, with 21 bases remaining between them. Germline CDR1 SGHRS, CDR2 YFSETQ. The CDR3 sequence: CASTPGQQGYDGYTF. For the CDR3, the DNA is TGCGCCAGCACCCCGGGTCAGCAGGGGTATGATGGCTACACCTTC.

DNA of the CDR3: TGCAGCGGCGGTAGGCAGGGGGAGACCCAGTACTTC. Amino acids: CSGGRQGETQYF. The chain employs TRBV29-1 and TRBJ2-5, with D perhaps matching TRBD1 (6 bases). The CDR3 spans 12 residues. CDR1 is SQVTM, CDR2 ANQGSEA, per germline. Between the trimmed V and J ends, which lost 7 bases and 5 bases, there was a span of 14 bases.

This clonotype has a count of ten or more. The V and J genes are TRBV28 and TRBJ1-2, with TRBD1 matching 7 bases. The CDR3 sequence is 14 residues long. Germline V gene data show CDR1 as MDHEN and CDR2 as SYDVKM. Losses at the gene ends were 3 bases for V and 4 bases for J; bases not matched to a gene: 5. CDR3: CASSLPTGIYGYTF. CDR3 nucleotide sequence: TGTGCCAGCAGTTTGCCGACAGGGATCTATGGCTACACCTTC.